This T cell receptor (beta chain) came from a study of blood T cell repertoires in COVID-19. For the study at large: Samples came from the United States, Italy and Spain, spanning acute and convalescent COVID-19. T cells, B-cell-depleted T cells, or PBMCs supplied cDNA or gDNA.

Original processing methods: Estimation of nucleated cell counts relied on the amplification of reference gene primers. Data came from immunoSEQ multiplex PCR; TCRdb stores just in-frame clones and leaves some out. Clonal size and the V and J genes are those of that table, whereas D and trimming came from the DNA. The repertoire holds fewer than 400,000 clones, with roughly 86% as singletons. Seattle cases were enrolled at active infection and followed longitudinally. V was pared by 6 bases and J by 6 bases, with 18 bases between. Germline V CDR1 and CDR2: MNHEY, SVGAGI. The CDR3 runs 15 residues. The sample was peripheral blood. The chain links TRBV6-5 to TRBJ1-5; no clear D gene. The TCR was taken from a young woman with COVID-19, enrolled during active disease. Written as DNA, the CDR3 is TGTGCCAGCAGATTGAGACAAGAAGGTCTTCAGCCCCAGCATTTT. Residues: CASRLRQEGLQPQHF.